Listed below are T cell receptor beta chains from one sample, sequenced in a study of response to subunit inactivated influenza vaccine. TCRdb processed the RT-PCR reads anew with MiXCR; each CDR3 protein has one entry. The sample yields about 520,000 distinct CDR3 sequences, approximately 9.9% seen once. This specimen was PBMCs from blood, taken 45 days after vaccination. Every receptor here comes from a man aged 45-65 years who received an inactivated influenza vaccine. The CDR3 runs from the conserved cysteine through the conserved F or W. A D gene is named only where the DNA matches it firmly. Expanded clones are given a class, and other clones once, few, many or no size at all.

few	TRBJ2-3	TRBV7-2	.	TGTGCCAGCAGCTTGGGGGACCAGGGTAGCACAGATACGCAGTATTTT	CASSLGDQGSTDTQYF
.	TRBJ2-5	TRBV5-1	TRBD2	TGCGCCAGCAGCTCCACCGGGACTAGCGGGAGGGGAGAGACCCAGTACTTC	CASSSTGTSGRGETQYF
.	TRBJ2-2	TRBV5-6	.	TGTGCCAGCAGCTTAAAGGTTGCCTCGGGCACCGGGGAGCTGTTTTTT	CASSLKVASGTGELFF
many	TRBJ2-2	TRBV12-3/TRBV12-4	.	TGTGCCAGCAGCTTAGGGGTAACCGGGGAGCTGTTTTTT	CASSLGVTGELFF
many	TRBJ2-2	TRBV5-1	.	TGCGCCAGCAGCTCCCGGGACACCGGGGAGCTGTTTTTT	CASSSRDTGELFF
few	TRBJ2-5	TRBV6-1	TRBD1	TGTGCCAGCAGCCACAGGACAGGCTACAGAGAGACCCAGTACTTC	CASSHRTGYRETQYF
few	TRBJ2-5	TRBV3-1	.	TGTGCCAGCGGTGATGCAGCCCCTGGCCAGTACTTC	CASGDAAPGQYF
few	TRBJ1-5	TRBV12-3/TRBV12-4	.	TGTGCCAGCAGCGTAGACAATCCCAATCAGCCCCAGCATTTT	CASSVDNPNQPQHF
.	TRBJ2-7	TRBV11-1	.	TGTGCCAGCAGCTCCGAGGGTAGCTCCTACGAGCAGTACTTC	CASSSEGSSYEQYF
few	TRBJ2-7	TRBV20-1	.	TGCAGTGCTAGAGAGGGGGTGGGACATTTCGAGCAGTACTTC	CSAREGVGHFEQYF
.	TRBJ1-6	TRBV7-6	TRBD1	TGTGCCAGCAGCTTAAACCGAGGGGGCGACAATTCACCCCTCCACTTT	CASSLNRGGDNSPLHF
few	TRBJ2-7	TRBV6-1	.	TGTGCCAGCAGTGAAGACGGGACTCCTGGGGCCGAGCAGTACTTC	CASSEDGTPGAEQYF
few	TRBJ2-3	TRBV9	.	TGTGCCAGCAGCGTAACAGAACGTTATACGCAGTATTTT	CASSVTERYTQYF
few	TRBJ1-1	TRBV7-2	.	TGTGCCAGCAGCTCCCGGTCGCCCTCTGAAGCTTTCTTT	CASSSRSPSEAFF
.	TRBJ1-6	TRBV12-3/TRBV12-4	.	TGTGCCAGCAGGTCCTGGGGAGGGGATAATTCACCCCTCCACTTT	CASRSWGGDNSPLHF
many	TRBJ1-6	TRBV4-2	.	TGTGCCAGCAGCCAAGTGTTCGCGGCCGGGGGGGATTCACCCCTCCACTTT	CASSQVFAAGGDSPLHF
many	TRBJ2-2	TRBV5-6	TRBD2	TGTGCCAGCAGTACACGTCGACTAGCCCGGAACACCGGGGAGCTGTTTTTT	CASSTRRLARNTGELFF
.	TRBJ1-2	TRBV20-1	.	TGCAGTGCCAGGGACAAGGGCTATGGCTACACCTTC	CSARDKGYGYTF
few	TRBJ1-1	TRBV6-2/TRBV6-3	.	TGTGCCAGCAGTTTGTACGCGTTGGGCACTGAAGCTTTCTTT	CASSLYALGTEAFF
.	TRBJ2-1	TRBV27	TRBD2	TGTGCCAGTGGACTAGGAAGCTCCTACAATGAGCAGTTCTTC	CASGLGSSYNEQFF
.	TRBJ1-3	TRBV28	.	TGTGCCAGCAGTTTATTATCGGGTGGAAACACCATATATTTT	CASSLLSGGNTIYF
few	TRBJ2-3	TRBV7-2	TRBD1	TGTGCCAGCAGCCTAGGACAGGTTATTAGCACAGATACGCAGTATTTT	CASSLGQVISTDTQYF
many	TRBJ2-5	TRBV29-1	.	TGCAGCGTGGCTCTTGGAACGGAAGAGACCCAGTACTTC	CSVALGTEETQYF
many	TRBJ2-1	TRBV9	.	TGTGCCAGCAGCGTAGGTCTGGCGGAGTCCTACAATGAGCAGTTCTTC	CASSVGLAESYNEQFF
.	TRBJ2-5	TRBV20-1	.	TGCAGTGCTAGAGCCGGGACCCATAGTGGGACCCAGTACTTC	CSARAGTHSGTQYF
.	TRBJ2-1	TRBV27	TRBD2	TGTGCCAGCAGTTCCAGGACTAGCGTCCACAATGAGCAGTTCTTC	CASSSRTSVHNEQFF